This entry concerns a single T cell receptor beta chain. Its target is not known. These data belong to a study of CD8+CD57+ T cells in acquired aplastic anemia. Regarding the study as a whole: Shared by patients and controls, almost 30 CD8+ CDR3s were abundant in patients.

Profiles of TCR beta VDJ and CDR3 were generated from a genomic DNA template. TCRdb passed the reads through MiXCR, listing each CDR3 protein once. Seen here are roughly 420,000 distinct CDR3 sequences, roughly 68% observed once, and the top ten hold 3.5% to 4.5%. The CDR3 runs 14 residues. Germline V gene lookup returns CDR1 SGHVS and CDR2 FNYEAQ. V dropped 5 bases and J dropped 11 bases, with 21 bases sitting between them. Sequencing was done on a sample of sorted CD4+, CD8+, or CD8+CD57+ T cells (not recorded which) from PBMCs. This receptor was identified in a human donor in good health, serving as a control. The chain carries TRBV7-6 and TRBJ2-5; either TRBD1 or TRBD2 may fit D (5 bases each). Written as DNA, the CDR3 is TGTGCCAGCAGCCCAGGACCGGGGAGCAGGGAGCAGTACTTC. It yields the protein CASSPGPGSREQYF.